This T cell receptor beta chain was observed in a study of T-cell memory formation after mild COVID-19. Study-level findings and limits: Pre-infection memory contained some responding clones, which suggested that cross-reactive memory had joined.

Concerning this clonotype itself: Its antigen is undetermined.

This CDR3 is 14 amino acids long. Trimming took 10 bases from V and 2 from J, leaving 14 bases between them. Germline V gene sequence: CDR1 KGHDR, CDR2 SFDVKD. 5'RACE primed from the constant segment yielded TCR alpha and TCR beta cDNA libraries bearing sample barcodes and UMIs. TCRdb re-analysed the 5' RACE reads in MiXCR, keeping a single row per CDR3 protein. This table has hundreds of thousands of distinct CDR3 sequences, about a sixth appearing once. V is TRBV24-1 and J is TRBJ1-3; D is undetermined. The material sequenced was PBMCs or a T cell subset sorted from them (not recorded which). This receptor was taken from an adult woman who had mild COVID-19 (a few samples of this study predate the infection). Cell type and time point are not known. DNA of the CDR3: TGTGCCACGCGTCAGGTAAACACTGGAAACACCATATATTTT. Translating gives CATRQVNTGNTIYF.